A single sample is the source of the 15 T cell receptor beta chains below, sequenced in a study of naive and memory T cell subsets. The treatment: skin biopsy from PPD injection site in Mantoux-positive individual. An oligonucleotide containing a UMI was ligated to the 3' end of TCR cDNA. Ligated cDNA underwent four rounds of PCR with nested alpha and beta constant region primers and SP2. TCRdb re-derived calls from the UMI-ligation and nested PCR reads in MiXCR, one entry per CDR3 protein. The sample consists of more than 13,000 distinct CDR3 sequences, more than 4.5% of them appearing once. The sample was skin, taken from a tuberculin skin test site. The receptors were gathered from an adult in good health.

This clonotype was seen repeatedly, ten times or more. This rearrangement joins TRBV12-3 or TRBV12-4 to TRBJ1-5; D is uncertain. Between the trimmed V and J ends, which lost 3 bases and 4 bases, there was a span of 10 bases. This CDR3 contains 14 residues. The CDR3 DNA is TGTGCCAGCAGTTTTTATGGCTTGAATCAGCCCCAGCATTTT. Amino acids: CASSFYGLNQPQHF.

This clonotype was observed many times. The chain recombines TRBV6-1 with TRBJ1-5; 7 bases are shared with TRBD1. V was clipped by 1 base and J by 1 base; unmatched bases: 1. The germline V gene encodes CDR1 MNHNS and CDR2 SASEGT. The CDR3 runs to 15 residues. The CDR3 here is CASSEVGQSNQPQHF. The CDR3 coding sequence is TGTGCCAGCAGTGAAGTGGGACAGAGCAATCAGCCCCAGCATTTT.

This clonotype was counted between two and nine times. The chain is built from TRBV27 and TRBJ1-6, with D perhaps TRBD1 (6 bases). CDR3 length: 16 residues. V dropped 4 bases and J dropped 10 bases, with 20 bases sitting between them. Germline lookup yields CDR1 MNHEY and CDR2 SMNVEV (reference sequence). CDR3 in amino acids: CASSSSSRGNRSPLHF. DNA for the CDR3: TGTGCCAGCAGTTCATCCTCCAGGGGAAATAGGTCACCCCTCCACTTT.

This clonotype was found many times. CDR3 nucleotides: TGCGCCAGCAGCCGGACAGGGGGTTTCCAAGAGACCCAGTACTTC. It is translated as CASSRTGGFQETQYF. The rearrangement uses TRBV5-1 and TRBJ2-5, with 10 bases lining up with TRBD1. Germline V CDR1 and CDR2: SGHRS, YFSETQ. The CDR3 contains 15 residues. Trimming at V came to 4 bases and at J to 1 base, leaving 4 bases not matched to a gene.

This clonotype was picked up many times. The CDR3: CASASDVRTGGQDTQYF. The CDR3 DNA reads TGTGCCAGCGCTTCGGATGTGCGAACAGGGGGCCAAGATACGCAGTATTTT. J is TRBJ2-3 and V is TRBV6-6; 9 positions agree with TRBD1. The germline gives CDR1 MNHNY, CDR2 SVGAGI (reference sequence). This CDR3 has 17 amino acids. Trimming removed 8 bases from V and 5 bases from J; junction bases left unmatched: 17.

This clonotype is medium-sized by share. The CDR3 DNA follows: TGTGCCAGCAGTTACTCTCGACAGGGTCCCCCTGAGCAGTTCTTC. Residues: CASSYSRQGPPEQFF. The rearrangement links TRBV6-6 to TRBJ2-1; TRBD1 matches at 7 bases. The V and J ends lost 0 bases and 9 bases, in that order; junction bases with no gene match: 8. Per the germline V gene, CDR1 is MNHNY and CDR2 is SVGAGI (reference sequence). The CDR3 is made up of 15 amino acids.

This clonotype was found many times. The gene calls are TRBV7-9 and TRBJ2-1, with 10 bases aligning to TRBD2. This CDR3 region has 15 residues. The germline gives CDR1 SEHNR, CDR2 FQNEAQ (reference sequence). V shed 3 bases, J shed 5 bases, and the junction held 4 bases outside the gene matches. The CDR3 is CASSFLAGANNEQFF. The DNA for the CDR3 is TGTGCCAGCAGCTTTCTAGCGGGGGCTAACAATGAGCAGTTCTTC.

This clonotype was counted ten times or more. The chain joins TRBV6-2 or TRBV6-3 to TRBJ2-2; D not certain. From germline, CDR1 is MNHEY and CDR2 SVGEGT. V was clipped by 5 bases and J by 5 bases, with 15 bases between them. The CDR3 length is 15 residues. The CDR3 region is CASSPKGSSTGELFF. The DNA of the CDR3 is TGTGCCAGCAGTCCCAAGGGTAGCAGTACCGGGGAGCTGTTTTTT.

This clonotype is judged medium-sized. V usage is TRBV27 and J usage is TRBJ2-6, with TRBD1 identical over 7 bases. Germline V CDR1 and CDR2: MNHEY, SMNVEV (reference sequence). With V trimmed by 6 bases and J by 13 bases, 15 bases remained unmatched. The CDR3 is 15 amino acids. The CDR3 protein is CASRPITQGLRVLTF. Written as DNA, the CDR3 is TGTGCCAGCAGACCGATCACACAGGGGCTGCGGGTCCTGACTTTC.

This clonotype was recorded at least ten times. The chain couples TRBV7-9 to TRBJ1-6; tentative D call: TRBD1 (6 bases). The V gene lost 7 bases and the J gene lost 6 bases, with 13 bases spanning the gap. The CDR3 is 14 residues long. From germline, CDR1 is SEHNR and CDR2 FQNEAQ (reference sequence). The CDR3 DNA reads as TGTGCCAGCACCCGCCAGGGGAGTAATTCACCCCTCCACTTT. It encodes CASTRQGSNSPLHF.

Ten or more counts support this clonotype. V is TRBV12-3 or TRBV12-4 and J is TRBJ1-6; D perhaps matches TRBD1 (6 bases). CDR3 length: 13 residues. The germline V and J ends were trimmed by 1 base and 14 bases, with 12 bases remaining between them. CDR3 amino acids: CASSLGGAVTLHF. The CDR3 DNA reads as TGTGCCAGCAGTTTAGGGGGGGCGGTCACCCTCCACTTT.

The chain links TRBV19 to TRBJ2-6; D is uncertain. The V gene's germline CDR1 is LNHDA and CDR2 SQIVND (reference sequence). Trimming shortened V by 1 base and J by 0 bases, and 7 bases separated the two germline ends. The CDR3 spans 16 residues. CDR3 sequence reads: CASSIAAASGANVLTF. For the CDR3, the DNA is TGTGCCAGTAGTATAGCGGCCGCCTCTGGGGCCAACGTCCTGACTTTC.

The CDR3 here is CASSPQPGWSQETQYF. The CDR3 DNA reads TGTGCCAGCAGCCCCCAACCTGGGTGGTCCCAAGAGACCCAGTACTTC. V is TRBV5-4 and J is TRBJ2-5, with no clear D. V was trimmed by 4 bases and J by 1 base, leaving 17 bases between them. The CDR3 has 16 amino acids. Germline V gives CDR1 SGHNT, CDR2 YYREEE (reference sequence).

This clonotype was observed at least ten times. The genes are TRBV28 and TRBJ1-6; maybe TRBD1 (5 bases). There are 14 residues in the CDR3. Germline lookup yields CDR1 MDHEN and CDR2 SYDVKM. Trimming stripped 2 bases from V and 5 bases from J, with 7 bases between. The CDR3 nucleotides are TGTGCCAGCAGTTTACCAGGGAATAATTCACCCCTCCACTTT. Translation: CASSLPGNNSPLHF. The whole variable domain, remainder taken from reference TRBV28 and TRBJ1-6, is DVKVTQSSRYLVKRTGEKVFLECVQDMDHENMFWYRQDPGLGLRLIYFSYDVKMKEKGDIPEGYSVSREKKERFSLILESASTNQTSMYLCASSLPGNNSPLHFGNGTRLTVT.

By frequency in the sample, this clonotype is medium-sized. The V call is TRBV11-2, the J call TRBJ2-1, with unresolved D. The V gene's germline CDR1 is SGHAT and CDR2 FQNNGV. The V and J ends lost 5 bases and 6 bases respectively, with 20 bases between them. This CDR3 is 16 amino acids long. The CDR3 DNA follows: TGTGCCAGCAGCGCCCCGTGGCTCCAGCTTGGCAATGAGCAGTTCTTC. The encoded protein is CASSAPWLQLGNEQFF.